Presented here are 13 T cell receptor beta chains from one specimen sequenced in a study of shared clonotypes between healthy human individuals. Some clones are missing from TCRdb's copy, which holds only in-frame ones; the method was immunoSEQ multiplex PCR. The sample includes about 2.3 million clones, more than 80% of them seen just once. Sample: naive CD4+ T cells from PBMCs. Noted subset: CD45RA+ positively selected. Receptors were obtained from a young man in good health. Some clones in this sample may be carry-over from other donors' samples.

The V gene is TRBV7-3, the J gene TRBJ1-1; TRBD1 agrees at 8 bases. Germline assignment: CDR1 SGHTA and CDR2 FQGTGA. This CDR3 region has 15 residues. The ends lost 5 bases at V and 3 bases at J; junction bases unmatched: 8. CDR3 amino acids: CASSPNRGEDTEAFF. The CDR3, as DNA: TGTGCCAGCAGCCCTAACAGGGGGGAGGACACTGAAGCTTTCTTT.

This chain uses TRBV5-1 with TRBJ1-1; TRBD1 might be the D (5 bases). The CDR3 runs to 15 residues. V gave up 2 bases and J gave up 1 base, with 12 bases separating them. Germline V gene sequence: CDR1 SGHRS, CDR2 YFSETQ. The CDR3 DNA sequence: TGCGCCAGCAGCTTAGGGACTGATCCGAACACTGAAGCTTTCTTT. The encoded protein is CASSLGTDPNTEAFF. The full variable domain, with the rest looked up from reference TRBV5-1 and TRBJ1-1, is KAGVTQTPRYLIKTRGQQVTLSCSPISGHRSVSWYQQTPGQGLQFLFEYFSETQRNKGNFPGRFSGRQFSNSRSEMNVSTLELGDSALYLCASSLGTDPNTEAFFGQGTRLTVV.

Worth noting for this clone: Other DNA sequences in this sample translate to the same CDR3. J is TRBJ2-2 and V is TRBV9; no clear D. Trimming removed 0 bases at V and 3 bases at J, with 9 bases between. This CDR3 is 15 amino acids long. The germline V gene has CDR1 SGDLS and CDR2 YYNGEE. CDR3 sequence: CASSVGSRDTGELFF. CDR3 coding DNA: TGTGCCAGCAGCGTAGGTAGCCGCGACACCGGGGAGCTGTTTTTT.

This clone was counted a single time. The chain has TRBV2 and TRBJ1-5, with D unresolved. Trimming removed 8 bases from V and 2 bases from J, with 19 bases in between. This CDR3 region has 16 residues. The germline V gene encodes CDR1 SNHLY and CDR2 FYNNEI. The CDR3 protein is CASSPVRASGNQPQHF. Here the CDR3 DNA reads TGTGCCAGCTCCCCGGTCCGGGCTAGCGGCAATCAGCCCCAGCATTTT.

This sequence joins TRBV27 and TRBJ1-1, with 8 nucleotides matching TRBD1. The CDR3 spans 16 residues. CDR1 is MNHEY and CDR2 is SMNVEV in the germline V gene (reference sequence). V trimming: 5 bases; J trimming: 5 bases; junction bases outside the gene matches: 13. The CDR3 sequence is CASSPRQGLGATEAFF. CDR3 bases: TGTGCCAGCAGTCCCAGACAGGGGCTTGGAGCAACTGAAGCTTTCTTT.

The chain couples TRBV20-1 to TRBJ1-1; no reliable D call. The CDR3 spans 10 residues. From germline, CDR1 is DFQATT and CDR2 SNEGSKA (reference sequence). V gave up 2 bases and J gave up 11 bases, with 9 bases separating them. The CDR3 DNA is TGCAGTGCTAGAACCGATTTGGCTTTCTTT. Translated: CSARTDLAFF.

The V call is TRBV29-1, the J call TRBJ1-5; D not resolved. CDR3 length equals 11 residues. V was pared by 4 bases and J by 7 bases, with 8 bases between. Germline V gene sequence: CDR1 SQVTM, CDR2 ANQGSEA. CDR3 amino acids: CSVGEGQPQHF. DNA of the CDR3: TGCAGCGTTGGAGAAGGGCAGCCCCAGCATTTT.

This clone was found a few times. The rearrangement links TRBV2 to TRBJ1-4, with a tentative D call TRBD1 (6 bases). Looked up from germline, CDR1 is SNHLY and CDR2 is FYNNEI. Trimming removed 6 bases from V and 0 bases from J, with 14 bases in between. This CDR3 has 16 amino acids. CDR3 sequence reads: CASRMDRSPTNEKLFF. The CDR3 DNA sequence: TGTGCCAGCAGGATGGACAGATCTCCAACTAATGAAAAACTGTTTTTT. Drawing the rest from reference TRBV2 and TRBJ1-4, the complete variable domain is EPEVTQTPSHQVTQMGQEVILRCVPISNHLYFYWYRQILGQKVEFLVSFYNNEISEKSEIFDDQFSVERPDGSNFTLKIRSTKLEDSAMYFCASRMDRSPTNEKLFFGSGTQLSVL.

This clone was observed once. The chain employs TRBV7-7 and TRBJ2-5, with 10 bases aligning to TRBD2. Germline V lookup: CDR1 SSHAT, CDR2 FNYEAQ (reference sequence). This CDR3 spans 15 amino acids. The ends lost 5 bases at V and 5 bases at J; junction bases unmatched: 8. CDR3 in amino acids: CASSPLGAGGETQYF. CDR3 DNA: TGTGCCAGCAGCCCCCTCGGAGCGGGAGGGGAGACCCAGTACTTC.

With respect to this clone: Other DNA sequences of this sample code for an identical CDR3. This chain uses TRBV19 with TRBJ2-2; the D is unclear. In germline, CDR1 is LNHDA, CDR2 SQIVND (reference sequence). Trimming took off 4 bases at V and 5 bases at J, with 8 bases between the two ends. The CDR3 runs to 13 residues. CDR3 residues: CASSRVVTGELFF. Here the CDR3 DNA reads TGTGCCAGTAGTAGGGTTGTGACCGGGGAGCTGTTTTTT.

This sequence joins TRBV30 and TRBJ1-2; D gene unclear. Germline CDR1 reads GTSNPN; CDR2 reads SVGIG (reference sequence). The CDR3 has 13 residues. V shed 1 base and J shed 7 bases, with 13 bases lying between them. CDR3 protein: CAWSGLGVGGYTF. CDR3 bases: TGTGCCTGGAGTGGCCTGGGAGTGGGTGGCTACACCTTC.

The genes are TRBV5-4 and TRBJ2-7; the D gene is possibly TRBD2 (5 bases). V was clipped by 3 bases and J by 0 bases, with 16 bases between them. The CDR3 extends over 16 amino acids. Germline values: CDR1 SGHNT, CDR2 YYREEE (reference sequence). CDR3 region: CASSSSPGIRSYEQYF. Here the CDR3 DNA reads TGTGCCAGCAGCTCCTCCCCGGGGATCCGCTCCTACGAGCAGTACTTC.

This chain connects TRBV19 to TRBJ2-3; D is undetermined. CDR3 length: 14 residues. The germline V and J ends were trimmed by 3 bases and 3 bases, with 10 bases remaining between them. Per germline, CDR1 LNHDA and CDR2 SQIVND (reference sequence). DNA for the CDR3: TGTGCCAGTAGTATCAAAGGGAATACAGATACGCAGTATTTT. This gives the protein CASSIKGNTDTQYF.